This T cell receptor beta chain was found in a study of blood T cell repertoires in COVID-19 (dated by TCRdb to 2020 to 2022). Background on the whole study: Collaborator samples came from the United States, Italy and Spain and covered acute and convalescent phases of COVID-19. The prospective study material was composed of cDNA or gDNA derived from T cells, B-cell-depleted T cells, or PBMCs. The dataset comprised deeply sampled blood TCRbeta repertoires from subjects exposed to, actively infected with, or recovered from COVID-19. The repertoires were released in a freely available public database meant as a resource for research on the immune response to SARS-CoV-2. The samples were drawn from the first 160 participants of the ongoing ImmuneRACE study and from 950 to 1,500 subjects provided by 6 global collaborators. Sample metadata almost always included a de-identified subject ID, COVID-19 status, age in years and sex. HLA class I and class II types, where available, came from metadata supplied by the sample provider rather than from assay-based typing. Broader findings and caveats from the paper: Clinical and demographic metadata were provided uncurated, with the amount varying by source and participant.

Reading the germline V gene (reference sequence) gives CDR1 LNHNV and CDR2 YYDKDF. V is cut back by 3 bases and J by 6 bases, with 16 bases in the junction unmatched. The CDR3 has 21 amino acids, counting the end cysteine and phenylalanine. The retained sequence is limited to the CDR3, 63 bases, with the frame set at the first base. A word on this clone: Its antigen has not been determined. Base qualities were left out, and no much larger clone turns up one base away.

TCRbeta CDR3 regions were amplified from genomic DNA by means of the immunoSEQ Assay, a bias-controlled multiplex PCR. The source study handled its data this way. The number of nucleated cells in each sample was estimated by amplification of reference gene primers within the assay. To quantify the absolute abundance of each unique TCRbeta CDR3 rearrangement, sequence reads were collapsed and filtered. Productive Simpson clonality was computed per sample as the square root of Simpson's diversity index over productive rearrangements. This is the immuneACCESS table as TCRdb keeps it, with only in-frame sequences that have V and J called. A part of the clones is gone; compared with another copy, unresolved V genes explain less than half, and the rest is unexplained. V and J calls and clone size are those listed in that table; D and trimming were worked out from the DNA. The sample data list 300,000 or so clones, and around 88% of these were observed just once. In total, the top ten clones hold about 1.2% of the sample.

The collaborating institutions used their own protocols to collect whole blood in K2EDTA tubes. Collaborator samples were shipped for TCRbeta analysis as frozen whole blood, isolated PBMCs, or DNA extracted from either sample type. Recombination linked TRBV15 to TRBJ2-2; 16 central bases correspond to TRBD2. The TCR comes from a woman in her 50s with acute or convalescent COVID-19. Source material: peripheral blood. Read as DNA, the sequence is TGTGCCACCAGCAGCTTTGGGACTAGCGGGAGGGCCGTTATGTTTTCCGGGGAGCTGTTTTTT. It is translated as CATSSFGTSGRAVMFSGELFF.